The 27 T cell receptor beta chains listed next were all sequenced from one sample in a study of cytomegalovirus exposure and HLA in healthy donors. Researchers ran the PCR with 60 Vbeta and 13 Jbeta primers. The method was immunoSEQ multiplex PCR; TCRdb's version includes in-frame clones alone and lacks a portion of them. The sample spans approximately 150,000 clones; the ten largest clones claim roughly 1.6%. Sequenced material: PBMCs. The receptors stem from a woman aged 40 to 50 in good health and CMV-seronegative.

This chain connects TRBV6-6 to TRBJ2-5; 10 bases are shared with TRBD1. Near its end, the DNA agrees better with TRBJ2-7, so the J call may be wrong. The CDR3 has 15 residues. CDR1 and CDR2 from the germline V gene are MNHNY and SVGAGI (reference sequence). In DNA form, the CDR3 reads TGTGCCAGCAGTTACTCAGGACAGGGGGTCTACGAGCAGTACTTC. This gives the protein CASSYSGQGVYEQYF.

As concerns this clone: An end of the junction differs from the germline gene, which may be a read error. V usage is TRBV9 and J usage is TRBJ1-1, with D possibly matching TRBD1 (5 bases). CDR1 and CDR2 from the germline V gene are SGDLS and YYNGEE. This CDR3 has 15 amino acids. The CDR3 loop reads CASSANPGVKTEAFF. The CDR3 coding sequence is TGTGCCAGCAGCGCTAACCCGGGGGTGAAGACTGAAGCTTTCTTT.

The CDR3 spells CASSLTTAGELFF. CDR3 DNA sequence: TGTGCCAGCAGCTTAACAACAGCCGGGGAGCTGTTTTTT. The V gene is TRBV7-3, the J gene TRBJ2-2; no reliable D call. V was cut by 0 bases and J by 6 bases, with 5 bases left in between. Germline V gene lookup returns CDR1 SGHTA and CDR2 FQGTGA. This CDR3 has 13 residues.

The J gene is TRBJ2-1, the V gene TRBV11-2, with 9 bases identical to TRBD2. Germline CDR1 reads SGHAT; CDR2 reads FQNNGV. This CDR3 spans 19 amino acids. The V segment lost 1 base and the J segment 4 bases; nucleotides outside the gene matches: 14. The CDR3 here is CASSLASIPGLANYNEQFF. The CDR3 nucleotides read TGTGCCAGCAGCTTAGCTTCCATACCGGGACTAGCAAATTACAATGAGCAGTTCTTC.

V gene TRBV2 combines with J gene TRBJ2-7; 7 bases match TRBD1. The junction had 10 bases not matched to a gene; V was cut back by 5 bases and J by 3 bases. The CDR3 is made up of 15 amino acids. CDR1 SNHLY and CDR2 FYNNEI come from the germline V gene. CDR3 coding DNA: TGTGCCAGCAGTCCCTTTCCGGGACAGAGCTACGAGCAGTACGTC. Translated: CASSPFPGQSYEQYV.

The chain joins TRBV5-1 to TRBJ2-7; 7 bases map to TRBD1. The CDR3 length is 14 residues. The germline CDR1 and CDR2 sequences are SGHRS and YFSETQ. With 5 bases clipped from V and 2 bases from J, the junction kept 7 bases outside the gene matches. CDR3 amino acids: CASSSGTAAYEQYF. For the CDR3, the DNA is TGCGCCAGCAGTTCCGGGACAGCTGCCTACGAGCAGTACTTC.

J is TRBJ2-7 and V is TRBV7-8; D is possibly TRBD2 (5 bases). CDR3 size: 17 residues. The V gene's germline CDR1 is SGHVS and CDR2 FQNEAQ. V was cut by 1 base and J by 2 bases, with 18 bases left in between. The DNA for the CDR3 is TGTGCCAGCAGCTTAGAGAGGTTCCGAGGGAAAACCTACGAGCAGTACTTC. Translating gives CASSLERFRGKTYEQYF. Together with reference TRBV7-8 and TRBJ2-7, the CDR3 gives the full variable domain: GAGVSQSPRYKVAKRGQDVALRCDPISGHVSLFWYQQALGQGPEFLTYFQNEAQLDKSGLPSDRFFAERPEGSVSTLKIQRTQQEDSAVYLCASSLERFRGKTYEQYFGPGTRLTVT.

CDR3 in amino acids: CAISESFQLAGVSDTQYF. For the CDR3, the DNA is TGTGCCATCAGTGAGTCATTCCAGCTAGCGGGGGTCTCAGATACGCAGTATTTT. The chain combines TRBV10-3 with TRBJ2-3; 10 nucleotides align to TRBD2. The CDR3 length is 18 residues. The V gene end was trimmed by 0 bases and the J gene end by 4 bases; junction bases not matched to a gene: 10. Per the germline V gene, CDR1 is ENHRY and CDR2 is SYGVKD.

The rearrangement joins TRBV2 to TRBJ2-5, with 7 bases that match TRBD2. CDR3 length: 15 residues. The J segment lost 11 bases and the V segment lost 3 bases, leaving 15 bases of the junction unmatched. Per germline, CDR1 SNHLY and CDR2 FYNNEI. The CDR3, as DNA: TGTGCCAGCAGTGATCGCGGGGCTTTTGGGGGGGAGCAGTACTTC. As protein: CASSDRGAFGGEQYF.

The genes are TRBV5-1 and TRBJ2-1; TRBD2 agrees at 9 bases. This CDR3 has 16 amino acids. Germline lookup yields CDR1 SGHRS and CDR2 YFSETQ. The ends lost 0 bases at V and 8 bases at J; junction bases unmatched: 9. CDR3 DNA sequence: TGCGCCAGCAGCTTGGAGGGGCGGGGGGGCGAAGATGAGCAGTTCTTC. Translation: CASSLEGRGGEDEQFF.

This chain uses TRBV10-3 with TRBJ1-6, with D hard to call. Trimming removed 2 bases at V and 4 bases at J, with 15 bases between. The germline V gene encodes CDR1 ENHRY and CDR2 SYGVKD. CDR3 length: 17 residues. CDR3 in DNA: TGTGCCATCAGTGAGAGGGAGGCCTTGTCTTATAATTCACCCCTCCACTTT. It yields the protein CAISEREALSYNSPLHF.

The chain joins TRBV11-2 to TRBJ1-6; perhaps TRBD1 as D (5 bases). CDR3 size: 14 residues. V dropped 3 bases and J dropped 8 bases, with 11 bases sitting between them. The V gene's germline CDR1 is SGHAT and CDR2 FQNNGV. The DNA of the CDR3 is TGTGCCAGCAGCTTCTCAGGGAGGGATTCACCCCTCCACTTT. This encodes CASSFSGRDSPLHF.

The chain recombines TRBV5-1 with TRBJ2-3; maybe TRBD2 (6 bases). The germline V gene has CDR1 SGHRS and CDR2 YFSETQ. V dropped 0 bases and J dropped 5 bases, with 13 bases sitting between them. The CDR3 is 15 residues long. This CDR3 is CASSLGEVVGDTQYF. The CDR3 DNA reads TGCGCCAGCAGCTTGGGGGAGGTTGTGGGAGATACGCAGTATTTT.

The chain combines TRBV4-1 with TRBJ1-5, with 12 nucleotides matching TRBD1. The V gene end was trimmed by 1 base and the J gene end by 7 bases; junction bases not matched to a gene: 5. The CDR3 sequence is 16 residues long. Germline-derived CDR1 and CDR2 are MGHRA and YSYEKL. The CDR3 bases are TGCGCCAGCAGCCAAGCGGGACAGGGGGCCCGACAGCCCCAGCATTTT. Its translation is CASSQAGQGARQPQHF.

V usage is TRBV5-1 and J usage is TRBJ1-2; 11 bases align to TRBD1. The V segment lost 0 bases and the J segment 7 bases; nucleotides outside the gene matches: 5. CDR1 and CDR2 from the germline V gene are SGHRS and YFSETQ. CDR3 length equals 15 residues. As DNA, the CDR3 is TGCGCCAGCAGCTTGGATGGGACAGGGGGATTTGGCTACACCTTC. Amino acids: CASSLDGTGGFGYTF.

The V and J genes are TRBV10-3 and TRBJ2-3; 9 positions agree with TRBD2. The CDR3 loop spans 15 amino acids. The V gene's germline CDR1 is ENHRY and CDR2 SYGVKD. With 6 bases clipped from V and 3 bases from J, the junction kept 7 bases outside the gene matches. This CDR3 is CAISALAGETDTQYF. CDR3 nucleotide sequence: TGTGCCATCAGCGCGTTAGCGGGGGAGACAGATACGCAGTATTTT.

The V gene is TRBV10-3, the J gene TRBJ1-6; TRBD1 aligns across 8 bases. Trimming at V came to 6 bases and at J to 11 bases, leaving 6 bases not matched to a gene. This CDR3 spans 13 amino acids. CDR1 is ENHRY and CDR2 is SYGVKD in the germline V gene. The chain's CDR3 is CAIRVGQEAPLHF. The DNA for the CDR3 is TGTGCCATCAGAGTGGGACAGGAGGCACCCCTCCACTTT.

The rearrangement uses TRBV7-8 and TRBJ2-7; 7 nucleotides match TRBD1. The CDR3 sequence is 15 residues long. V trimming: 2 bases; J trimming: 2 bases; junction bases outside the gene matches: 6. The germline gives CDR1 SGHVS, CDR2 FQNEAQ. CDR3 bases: TGTGCCAGCAGCTTAAGACAGGGTATCCCCTACGAGCAGTACTTC. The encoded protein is CASSLRQGIPYEQYF. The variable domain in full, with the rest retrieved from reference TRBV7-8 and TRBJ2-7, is GAGVSQSPRYKVAKRGQDVALRCDPISGHVSLFWYQQALGQGPEFLTYFQNEAQLDKSGLPSDRFFAERPEGSVSTLKIQRTQQEDSAVYLCASSLRQGIPYEQYFGPGTRLTVT.

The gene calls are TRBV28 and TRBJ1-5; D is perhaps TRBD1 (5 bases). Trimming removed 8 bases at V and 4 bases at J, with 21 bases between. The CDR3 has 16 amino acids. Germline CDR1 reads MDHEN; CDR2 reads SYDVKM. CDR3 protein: CASVYLGTPKNQPQHF. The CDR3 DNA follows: TGTGCCAGCGTTTATCTGGGGACTCCTAAAAATCAGCCCCAGCATTTT. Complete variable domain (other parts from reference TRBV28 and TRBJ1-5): DVKVTQSSRYLVKRTGEKVFLECVQDMDHENMFWYRQDPGLGLRLIYFSYDVKMKEKGDIPEGYSVSREKKERFSLILESASTNQTSMYLCASVYLGTPKNQPQHFGDGTRLSIL.

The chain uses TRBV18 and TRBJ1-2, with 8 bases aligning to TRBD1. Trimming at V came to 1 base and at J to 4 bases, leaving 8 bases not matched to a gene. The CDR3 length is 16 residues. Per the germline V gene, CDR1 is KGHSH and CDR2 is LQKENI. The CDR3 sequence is CASSPLGQGESYGYTF. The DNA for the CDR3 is TGTGCCAGCTCACCACTCGGACAGGGAGAAAGCTATGGCTACACCTTC. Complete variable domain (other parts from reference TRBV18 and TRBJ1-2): NAGVMQNPRHLVRRRGQEARLRCSPMKGHSHVYWYRQLPEEGLKFMVYLQKENIIDESGMPKERFSAEFPKEGPSILRIQQVVRGDSAAYFCASSPLGQGESYGYTFGSGTRLTVV.

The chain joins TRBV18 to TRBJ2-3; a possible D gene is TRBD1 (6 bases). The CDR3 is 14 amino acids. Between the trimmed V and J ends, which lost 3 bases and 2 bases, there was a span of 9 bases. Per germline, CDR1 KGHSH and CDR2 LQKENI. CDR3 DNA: TGTGCCAGCTCACCGGACAGCAACACAGATACGCAGTATTTT. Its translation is CASSPDSNTDTQYF.

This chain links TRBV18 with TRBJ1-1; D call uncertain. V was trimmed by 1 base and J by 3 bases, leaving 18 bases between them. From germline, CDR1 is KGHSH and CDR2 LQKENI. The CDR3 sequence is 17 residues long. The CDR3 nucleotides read TGTGCCAGCTCACCACTATACTCCCGGGCGCGGGACACTGAAGCTTTCTTT. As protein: CASSPLYSRARDTEAFF.

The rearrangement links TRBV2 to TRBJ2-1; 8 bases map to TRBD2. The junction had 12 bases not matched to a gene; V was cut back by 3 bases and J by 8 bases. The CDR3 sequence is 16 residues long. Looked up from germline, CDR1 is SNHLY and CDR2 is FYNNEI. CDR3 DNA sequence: TGTGCCAGCAGTGAGATTCCGGGACTAGGGCGGGATGAGCAGTTCTTC. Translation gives CASSEIPGLGRDEQFF.

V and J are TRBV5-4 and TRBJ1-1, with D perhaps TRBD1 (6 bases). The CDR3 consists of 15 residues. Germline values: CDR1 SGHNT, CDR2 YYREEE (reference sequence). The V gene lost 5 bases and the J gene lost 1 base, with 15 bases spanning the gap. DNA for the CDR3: TGTGCCAGCAGTTTCGGAACAGGGTGGAACACTGAAGCTTTCTTT. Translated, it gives CASSFGTGWNTEAFF.

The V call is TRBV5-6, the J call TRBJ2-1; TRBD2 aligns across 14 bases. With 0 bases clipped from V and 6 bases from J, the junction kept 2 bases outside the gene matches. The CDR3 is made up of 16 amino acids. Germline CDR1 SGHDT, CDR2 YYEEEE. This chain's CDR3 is CASSLAGLAGGNEQFF. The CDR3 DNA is TGTGCCAGCAGCTTGGCCGGACTAGCGGGGGGCAATGAGCAGTTCTTC. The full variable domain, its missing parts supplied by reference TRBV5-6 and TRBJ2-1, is DAGVTQSPTHLIKTRGQQVTLRCSPKSGHDTVSWYQQALGQGPQFIFQYYEEEERQRGNFPDRFSGHQFPNYSSELNVNALLLGDSALYLCASSLAGLAGGNEQFFGPGTRLTVL.

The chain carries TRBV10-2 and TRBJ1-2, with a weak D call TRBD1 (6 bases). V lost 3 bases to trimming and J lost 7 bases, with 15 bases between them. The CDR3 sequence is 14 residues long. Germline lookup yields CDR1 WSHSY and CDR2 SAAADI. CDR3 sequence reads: CASSDAQGSSGYTF. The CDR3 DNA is TGCGCCAGCAGTGATGCACAGGGATCGAGTGGCTACACCTTC.

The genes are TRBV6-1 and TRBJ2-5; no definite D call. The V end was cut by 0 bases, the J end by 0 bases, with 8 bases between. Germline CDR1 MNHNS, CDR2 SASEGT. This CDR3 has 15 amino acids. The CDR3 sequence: CASSEAHQYQETQYF. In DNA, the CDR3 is TGTGCCAGCAGTGAAGCGCACCAGTACCAAGAGACCCAGTACTTC.